These 26 T cell receptor beta chains share one sample of origin, sequenced in a study of beta chain features in type 1 diabetes. The isolated RNA, all of it, was reverse transcribed, so expressed TCRB transcripts were what got sequenced. Repertoires were generated with immunoSEQ multiplex PCR, while TCRdb's copy carries only in-frame clones and drops some. Here the sample spans 900,000 or so clones, roughly a sixth being singletons. Sequences were obtained from naive CD4+ T cells from blood. Every receptor here comes from a woman aged 18-29 years in good health.

This clone was picked up a small number of times. The chain carries TRBV15 and TRBJ1-1, with a tentative D call TRBD1 (5 bases). This CDR3 is 17 amino acids long. V was cut by 0 bases and J by 1 base, with 15 bases left in between. Germline V gene lookup returns CDR1 LNHNV and CDR2 YYDKDF (reference sequence). The CDR3 coding sequence is TGTGCCACCAGCAGAGAGTATGGGGGTTTGGCGAACACTGAAGCTTTCTTT. It codes for CATSREYGGLANTEAFF. Filled out from reference TRBV15 and TRBJ1-1, the complete variable domain reads DAMVIQNPRYQVTQFGKPVTLSCSQTLNHNVMYWYQQKSSQAPKLLFHYYDKDFNNEADTPDNFQSRRPNTSFCFLDIRSPGLGDTAMYLCATSREYGGLANTEAFFGQGTRLTVV.

In this sample, this clone turned up a few times. V is TRBV25-1 and J is TRBJ1-2; no reliable D call. Trimming cost V 0 bases and J 8 bases, with 4 bases left between them. CDR3 length: 11 amino acids. From germline, CDR1 is MGHDK and CDR2 SYGVNS. Here the CDR3 DNA reads TGTGCCAGCAGTGAATATGGGGGCTACACCTTC. This codes for CASSEYGGYTF.

This clone showed up just a few times. The chain recombines TRBV5-8 with TRBJ1-5; no clear D. With 0 bases removed from V and 5 bases from J, the gap between germline ends came to 18 bases. Germline values: CDR1 SGHTS, CDR2 YDEGEE. CDR3 size: 17 residues. CDR3 amino acids: CASSLGAGRIWDQPQHF. The CDR3 DNA sequence: TGTGCCAGCAGCTTGGGGGCCGGACGGATTTGGGATCAGCCCCAGCATTTT.

The table lists this clone with a few counts. The chain employs TRBV18 and TRBJ2-1; 9 bases are a match to TRBD2. Germline-derived CDR1 and CDR2 are KGHSH and LQKENI. The CDR3 consists of 16 residues. J was trimmed by 1 base and V by 4 bases; bases with no gene match: 5. In nucleotides, the CDR3 is TGTGCCAGCTCACTCTTGCTAGCGGGGTCCTACAATGAGCAGTTCTTC. Encoded protein: CASSLLLAGSYNEQFF.

This clone was observed a few times. The chain uses TRBV7-9 and TRBJ2-1; 14 bases are a match to TRBD2. CDR1 is SEHNR and CDR2 is FQNEAQ in the germline V gene (reference sequence). Trimming cost V 1 base and J 7 bases; bases outside gene matches: 12. This CDR3 is built from 19 residues. In DNA, the CDR3 is TGTGCCAGCAGCTTAGGGGCGACTAGCGGGAGGGAAGGTGAAAATGAGCAGTTCTTC. Translated, it gives CASSLGATSGREGENEQFF.

This clone has just a few counts. The chain joins TRBV7-2 to TRBJ2-1, with TRBD2 as a possible D gene (5 bases). The CDR3 consists of 13 residues. V lost 2 bases and J lost 9, with 11 bases in between. Germline V gene data show CDR1 as SGHTA and CDR2 as FQGNSA. The CDR3 DNA reads as TGTGCCAGCAGCTTATCCCGGACTTTTGAGCAGTTCTTC. Protein product: CASSLSRTFEQFF.

The V gene is TRBV11-3, the J gene TRBJ2-3, with 7 bases fitting TRBD2. V lost 1 base to trimming and J lost 6 bases; unmatched junction nucleotides: 7. The V gene's germline CDR1 is SGHNT and CDR2 YENEEA. CDR3 size: 15 residues. CDR3 residues: CASSLGRTSDDTQYF. CDR3 coding DNA: TGTGCCAGCAGCTTAGGTAGAACTAGCGACGATACGCAGTATTTT.

The sample holds a few counts of this clone. The chain carries TRBV28 and TRBJ2-7, with 13 nucleotides matching TRBD2. CDR3 length equals 16 residues. Germline V lookup: CDR1 MDHEN, CDR2 SYDVKM. After removal of 2 bases from V and 1 base from J, the junction contained 2 bases not matched to a gene. The CDR3 loop reads CASSLAGLAGSYEQYF. CDR3 coding DNA: TGTGCCAGCAGTTTAGCGGGACTAGCGGGGTCCTACGAGCAGTACTTC.

In regard to this clone: Other DNA sequences of this sample code for an identical CDR3. V usage is TRBV28 and J usage is TRBJ1-4; 7 positions agree with TRBD1. The junction had 0 bases not matched to a gene; V was cut back by 3 bases and J by 2 bases. Germline-derived CDR1 and CDR2 are MDHEN and SYDVKM. The CDR3 covers 14 residues. The CDR3: CASSFRGTNEKLFF. The CDR3, as DNA: TGTGCCAGCAGTTTCAGGGGGACTAATGAAAAACTGTTTTTT.

The count of this clone is one. The chain links TRBV7-2 to TRBJ1-2; D unclear. The V and J ends lost 1 base and 6 bases respectively, with 15 bases between them. Germline values: CDR1 SGHTA, CDR2 FQGNSA. This CDR3 spans 15 amino acids. CDR3 DNA: TGTGCCAGCAGCTTAGAACCACGGGCCTCCGATGGCTACACCTTC. Its translation is CASSLEPRASDGYTF.

This clone has only a few counts. The gene calls are TRBV18 and TRBJ2-7; TRBD1 or TRBD2 may be the D gene (5 bases each). The V and J ends lost 3 bases and 7 bases respectively, with 16 bases between them. CDR1 and CDR2 (germline): KGHSH, LQKENI. The CDR3 sequence is 14 residues long. DNA of the CDR3: TGTGCCAGCTCACCGGGACGAAAGCCGGGGGAGCAGTACTTC. It encodes CASSPGRKPGEQYF.

The rearrangement uses TRBV2 and TRBJ2-5; TRBD1 aligns across 9 bases. CDR3 length equals 16 residues. V trimming: 6 bases; J trimming: 0 bases; junction bases outside the gene matches: 8. Germline CDR1 and CDR2: SNHLY and FYNNEI. CDR3 in amino acids: CASRSARDRDQETQYF. Here the CDR3 DNA reads TGTGCCAGCAGATCCGCCCGGGACAGGGACCAAGAGACCCAGTACTTC.

The sample holds a few counts of this clone. This rearrangement joins TRBV7-2 to TRBJ2-1, with D perhaps matching TRBD1 (6 bases). CDR3 length equals 16 residues. Looked up from germline, CDR1 is SGHTA and CDR2 is FQGNSA. V lost 6 bases and J lost 0, with 15 bases in between. CDR3 in DNA: TGTGCCAGCAGACGAACGACAGGCCGCTCCTACAATGAGCAGTTCTTC. It specifies CASRRTTGRSYNEQFF.

There are a few counts of this clone. The V call is TRBV2, the J call TRBJ2-2; no clear D. CDR1 and CDR2 (germline): SNHLY, FYNNEI. The CDR3 covers 12 residues. The V gene lost 1 base and the J gene lost 4 bases, with 1 base spanning the gap. CDR3 sequence (DNA): TGTGCCAGCAGTGAAGTCACCGGGGAGCTGTTTTTT. Translation: CASSEVTGELFF.

This clone has a handful of counts. The V call is TRBV19, the J call TRBJ2-7; TRBD2 is a possible D gene (5 bases). The V gene lost 3 bases and the J gene lost 6 bases, with 12 bases spanning the gap. The CDR3 length is 13 residues. Germline-derived CDR1 and CDR2 are LNHDA and SQIVND (reference sequence). The CDR3 loop reads CASSIDYSGEQYF. The CDR3 DNA follows: TGTGCCAGTAGTATTGACTACTCTGGCGAGCAGTACTTC.

V usage is TRBV5-1 and J usage is TRBJ1-2; D is unclear. The CDR3 has 14 residues. From germline, CDR1 is SGHRS and CDR2 YFSETQ. Trimming pared 3 bases from V and 8 bases from J, leaving 17 bases between. In DNA, the CDR3 is TGCGCCAGCAGCTCCTTAGTGGAACAGTACGGCTACACCTTC. Protein sequence: CASSSLVEQYGYTF.

V gene TRBV27 combines with J gene TRBJ2-3; no reliable D call. This CDR3 spans 12 amino acids. CDR1 is MNHEY and CDR2 is SMNVEV in the germline V gene (reference sequence). Trimming took off 4 bases at V and 4 bases at J, with 6 bases between the two ends. The CDR3 DNA sequence: TGTGCCAGCAGTTCTCTAGCAGATACGCAGTATTTT. It yields the protein CASSSLADTQYF.

This clone was seen a handful of times. V and J are TRBV28 and TRBJ2-1, with 8 bases matching TRBD2. The V segment lost 8 bases and the J segment 4 bases; nucleotides outside the gene matches: 10. The CDR3 has 15 residues. Germline V gene sequence: CDR1 MDHEN, CDR2 SYDVKM. The CDR3 loop is CASFLSGSPYNEQFF. CDR3 DNA sequence: TGTGCCAGCTTCCTCAGCGGGAGCCCTTACAATGAGCAGTTCTTC.

The J gene is TRBJ1-3, the V gene TRBV9, with TRBD1 as a possible D gene (5 bases). Trimming removed 0 bases at V and 3 bases at J, with 10 bases between. Germline lookup yields CDR1 SGDLS and CDR2 YYNGEE. CDR3 length equals 15 residues. CDR3: CASSVDPGLGNTIYF. The CDR3 coding sequence is TGTGCCAGCAGCGTAGACCCAGGGCTTGGAAACACCATATATTTT.

The CDR3 is CSVFPRESYNEQFF. CDR3 nucleotide sequence: TGCAGCGTTTTCCCGCGGGAGTCCTACAATGAGCAGTTCTTC. The gene calls are TRBV29-1 and TRBJ2-1; TRBD2 matches 7 bases. The germline V gene has CDR1 SQVTM and CDR2 ANQGSEA. The CDR3 length is 14 residues. Unmatched junction bases numbered 5, after V lost 5 bases and J lost 1 base.

The genes are TRBV5-6 and TRBJ2-5, with TRBD2 identical over 12 bases. V shed 2 bases, J shed 2 bases, and the junction held 7 bases outside the gene matches. CDR3 length: 17 residues. Germline CDR1 is SGHDT and CDR2 is YYEEEE. The CDR3 DNA reads as TGTGCCAGCAGCTTTGTTTCTAGCGGGAGGGCTCAAGAGACCCAGTACTTC. It specifies CASSFVSSGRAQETQYF.

The chain couples TRBV14 to TRBJ1-4, with a tentative D call TRBD1 (5 bases). Germline V gene data show CDR1 as SGHDN and CDR2 as FVKESK. The length of the CDR3 is 16 residues. V lost 4 bases and J 5 bases, leaving 17 bases between the germline ends. CDR3 sequence reads: CASSPNPGLGNEKLFF. The CDR3 nucleotides read TGTGCCAGCAGCCCAAACCCGGGACTCGGGAATGAAAAACTGTTTTTT.

The V call is TRBV18, the J call TRBJ1-1; weak D call: TRBD1 (6 bases). The CDR3 is made up of 13 amino acids. The germline V and J ends were trimmed by 7 bases and 3 bases, with 12 bases remaining between them. CDR1 and CDR2 (germline): KGHSH, LQKENI. Here the CDR3 reads CASLQGRDTEAFF. The DNA of the CDR3 is TGTGCCAGCTTACAGGGCCGCGACACTGAAGCTTTCTTT.

The V call is TRBV14, the J call TRBJ2-1; 12 nucleotides match TRBD2. Germline CDR1 SGHDN, CDR2 FVKESK. The CDR3 contains 18 residues. V dropped 6 bases and J dropped 4; count of bases not matched to a gene: 13. CDR3 DNA sequence: TGTGCCAGCAGTCAGACTAGCGGGAGAAGTATGGGGTACAATGAGCAGTTCTTC. This translates into CASSQTSGRSMGYNEQFF.

The V and J genes are TRBV4-2 and TRBJ1-4, with a weak D call TRBD1 (6 bases). The CDR3 runs 15 residues. Between the trimmed V and J ends, which lost 7 bases and 6 bases, there was a span of 18 bases. Germline V gives CDR1 LGHNA, CDR2 YNFKEQ. DNA for the CDR3: TGTGCCAGCATGTGGGTCAAGGGGGGTTATGAAAAACTGTTTTTT. It encodes CASMWVKGGYEKLFF.

A few counts support this clone. The chain joins TRBV5-1 to TRBJ2-6; unclear D gene. From germline, CDR1 is SGHRS and CDR2 YFSETQ. Trimming left V 2 bases short and J 0 bases short, with 12 bases between. The CDR3 contains 17 residues. The CDR3 nucleotides read TGCGCCAGCAGCTTTGGGGATTTCCGCTCTGGGGCCAACGTCCTGACTTTC. It yields the protein CASSFGDFRSGANVLTF.